This T cell receptor beta chain derives from a study of Graves' ophthalmopathy and Graves' hyperthyroidism. General observations from the study: Ophthalmopathy versus stable hyperthyroidism: 13-signature model gave 87.88% sensitivity, roughly 81% specificity.

This clonotype was picked up many times. Its target is unknown. This CDR3 is 16 amino acids long. V lost 5 bases and J lost 7, with 24 bases in between. Germline CDR1 reads MGHRA; CDR2 reads YSYEKL. The authors amplified TCR beta CDR3 regions, and they did so from RNA transcripts for repertoire sequencing. HTBI-primed first-round RT-PCR preceded second-round multiplex PCR. Each CDR3 protein is one row after TCRdb ran MiXCR on the multiplex PCR reads. In the table there are about 390,000 distinct CDR3 sequences, about a sixth of which are singletons. Each hyperthyroidism patient was newly diagnosed, with under 2 months' duration, and aged 18 to 65. Patients were left out if they had other autoimmune diseases, uncontrolled infections, pregnancy or lactation. Establishment of the diagnosis relied upon clinical symptoms, serum thyroxine, TRAb, thyroid ultrasound and orbital computed tomography.

Sequenced input: peripheral blood. The chain is built from TRBV4-1 and TRBJ2-7, with a weak D call TRBD2 (5 bases). This receptor was taken from an adult woman with stable Graves' hyperthyroidism. DNA of the CDR3: TGCGCCAGCAGCTCGCTTCTAGCCTCAGTTTTGAGAGAGCAGTACTTC. It encodes CASSSLLASVLREQYF.